Below are 25 T cell receptor beta chains sequenced from a single sample in a study of cytomegalovirus exposure and HLA in healthy donors. The PCR had 60 Vbeta and 13 Jbeta primers. Libraries were prepared by immunoSEQ multiplex PCR; TCRdb keeps only in-frame clonotypes and omits some of them. The table lists some 120,000 clones, with approximately 2.6% in the top ten. Sequences were obtained from PBMCs. All receptors derive from a young man in good health and CMV-seronegative.

This rearrangement joins TRBV16 to TRBJ1-2, with 7 bases aligning to TRBD1. Germline CDR1 is KGHSY and CDR2 is FQNENV. J gave up 0 bases and V 3 bases, and 7 bases lay outside the gene matches. This CDR3 has 16 residues. CDR3 sequence reads: CASSHPRQGANYGYTF. DNA for the CDR3: TGTGCCAGCAGCCACCCAAGACAGGGCGCTAACTATGGCTACACCTTC.

The chain couples TRBV7-3 to TRBJ2-5; 8 bases are a match to TRBD1. Germline V gene data show CDR1 as SGHTA and CDR2 as FQGTGA. CDR3 length: 16 amino acids. V lost 2 bases to trimming and J lost 2 bases; unmatched junction nucleotides: 7. The CDR3, as DNA: TGTGCCAGCAGCTTACAAGGACAGGGCTTACAAGAGACCCAGTACTTC. It translates to CASSLQGQGLQETQYF.

The chain is built from TRBV30 and TRBJ2-2, with a weak D call TRBD2 (7 bases). In germline, CDR1 is GTSNPN, CDR2 SVGIG (reference sequence). This CDR3 spans 14 amino acids. V was trimmed by 3 bases and J by 2 bases, leaving 10 bases between them. CDR3 bases: TGTGCCTGGAGCGGGGGGCGCAACACCGGGGAGCTGTTTTTT. This encodes CAWSGGRNTGELFF.

The gene calls are TRBV19 and TRBJ2-3; TRBD2 agrees at 11 bases. CDR1 is LNHDA and CDR2 is SQIVND in the germline V gene (reference sequence). The CDR3 consists of 15 residues. V lost 4 bases to trimming and J lost 5 bases; unmatched junction nucleotides: 5. CDR3 region: CASSRGLAEGDTQYF. The CDR3 DNA follows: TGTGCCAGTAGTAGGGGACTAGCGGAGGGAGATACGCAGTATTTT. The variable domain in full, with the rest retrieved from reference TRBV19 and TRBJ2-3, is DGGITQSPKYLFRKEGQNVTLSCEQNLNHDAMYWYRQDPGQGLRLIYYSQIVNDFQKGDIAEGYSVSREKKESFPLTVTSAQKNPTAFYLCASSRGLAEGDTQYFGPGTRLTVL.

V usage is TRBV15 and J usage is TRBJ2-7; no clear D gene. Trimming left V 5 bases short and J 11 bases short, with 16 bases between. The CDR3 extends over 12 amino acids. The germline V gene has CDR1 LNHNV and CDR2 YYDKDF (reference sequence). The CDR3 bases are TGTGCCACCAGCCCACATGGGCCCGAAGAGTACTTC. This codes for CATSPHGPEEYF.

This chain connects TRBV2 to TRBJ2-1; D ambiguous. This CDR3 comprises 17 residues. Per the germline V gene, CDR1 is SNHLY and CDR2 is FYNNEI. Trimming removed 6 bases at V and 0 bases at J, with 18 bases between. CDR3 loop: CASRLSLDASSYNEQFF. The CDR3 DNA follows: TGTGCCAGCAGACTAAGTCTCGACGCTAGCTCCTACAATGAGCAGTTCTTC.

The rearrangement joins TRBV19 to TRBJ2-6; 9 bases align to TRBD1. The J segment lost 2 bases and the V segment lost 5 bases, leaving 4 bases of the junction unmatched. Germline CDR1 LNHDA, CDR2 SQIVND (reference sequence). The length of the CDR3 is 16 residues. The CDR3 sequence is CASSFDRGAGANVLTF. The DNA for the CDR3 is TGTGCCAGTAGTTTCGACAGGGGGGCTGGGGCCAACGTCCTGACTTTC.

This chain joins TRBV5-8 and TRBJ1-2, with D maybe TRBD1 (6 bases). The CDR3 is 15 amino acids. Between the trimmed V and J ends, which lost 4 bases and 3 bases, there was a span of 16 bases. Germline CDR1 is SGHTS and CDR2 is YDEGEE. The CDR3 bases are TGTGCCAGCAGCGTGAGGACAGAAGGGGACTATGGCTACACCTTC. Its protein product is CASSVRTEGDYGYTF.

This sequence joins TRBV2 and TRBJ2-1; D is possibly TRBD2 (5 bases). The CDR3 extends over 16 amino acids. Germline-derived CDR1 and CDR2 are SNHLY and FYNNEI. V was cut by 1 base and J by 8 bases, with 18 bases left in between. The CDR3 DNA is TGTGCCAGCAGTGAAGGCCGGAGCGGTCCCGGGTATGAGCAGTTCTTC. Translated, it gives CASSEGRSGPGYEQFF. Combining the CDR3 with reference TRBV2 and TRBJ2-1 gives the whole variable domain EPEVTQTPSHQVTQMGQEVILRCVPISNHLYFYWYRQILGQKVEFLVSFYNNEISEKSEIFDDQFSVERPDGSNFTLKIRSTKLEDSAMYFCASSEGRSGPGYEQFFGPGTRLTVL.

The chain recombines TRBV14 with TRBJ2-7; 11 bases line up with TRBD2. With V trimmed by 1 base and J by 3 bases, 5 bases remained unmatched. The CDR3 consists of 16 residues. Germline V gene sequence: CDR1 SGHDN, CDR2 FVKESK. For the CDR3, the DNA is TGTGCCAGCAGCCAAGTAACTAGCGGGAGAATCTACGAGCAGTACTTC. Translation gives CASSQVTSGRIYEQYF.

The CDR3 DNA follows: TGTGCCTGGAGTGCCGGGACAGGGGGTTTTTATAATTCACCCCTCCACTTT. Its protein is CAWSAGTGGFYNSPLHF. V gene TRBV30 combines with J gene TRBJ1-6; TRBD1 agrees at 11 bases. V was clipped by 1 base and J by 4 bases; unmatched bases: 6. Germline V CDR1 and CDR2: GTSNPN, SVGIG (reference sequence). The CDR3 totals 17 residues.

The chain employs TRBV7-2 and TRBJ2-5, with TRBD2 matching 14 bases. Germline CDR1 is SGHTA and CDR2 is FQGNSA. This CDR3 has 16 residues. V lost 5 bases, J lost 6 bases, and 8 bases stayed unmatched. CDR3: CASSPGLAGGSKTQYF. The CDR3 DNA follows: TGTGCCAGCAGCCCCGGACTAGCGGGAGGTAGTAAGACCCAGTACTTC.

This rearrangement joins TRBV5-5 to TRBJ1-2; 9 bases match TRBD1. This CDR3 region has 14 residues. Per germline, CDR1 SGHKS and CDR2 YYEKEE (reference sequence). V lost 4 bases, J lost 10 bases, and 11 bases stayed unmatched. The DNA of the CDR3 is TGTGCCAGCAGCCCGACGACAGGGGGTTTTGTCTACACCTTC. Protein: CASSPTTGGFVYTF.

This chain links TRBV15 with TRBJ1-4; D remains unclear. In germline, CDR1 is LNHNV, CDR2 YYDKDF (reference sequence). Trimming pared 3 bases from V and 2 bases from J, leaving 7 bases between. The CDR3 runs to 14 residues. The CDR3, as DNA: TGTGCCACCAGCAGTCGAGTTACTAATGAAAAACTGTTTTTT. Its protein is CATSSRVTNEKLFF.

V usage is TRBV4-1 and J usage is TRBJ2-2; the match to TRBD1 covers 8 bases. Germline CDR1 MGHRA, CDR2 YSYEKL. After removal of 3 bases from V and 1 base from J, the junction contained 13 bases not matched to a gene. The CDR3 spans 19 residues. The CDR3 nucleotides read TGCGCCAGCAGCCAGTCCGGACAGGGAGAGGGACTGAACACCGGGGAGCTGTTTTTT. It specifies CASSQSGQGEGLNTGELFF.

The chain carries TRBV7-9 and TRBJ2-1; 8 positions agree with TRBD2. Germline CDR1 reads SEHNR; CDR2 reads FQNEAQ (reference sequence). V was pared by 4 bases and J by 2 bases, with 10 bases of the junction left unmatched. The CDR3 runs to 17 residues. CDR3 amino acids: CASSSTSGSTTYNEQFF. The CDR3 DNA is TGTGCCAGCAGCTCTACTAGCGGAAGTACTACCTACAATGAGCAGTTCTTC. Complete variable domain (other parts from reference TRBV7-9 and TRBJ2-1): DTGVSQNPRHKITKRGQNVTFRCDPISEHNRLYWYRQTLGQGPEFLTYFQNEAQLEKSRLLSDRFSAERPKGSFSTLEIQRTEQGDSAMYLCASSSTSGSTTYNEQFFGPGTRLTVL.

The chain carries TRBV11-2 and TRBJ2-7; 7 nucleotides line up with TRBD2. The junction had 16 bases not matched to a gene; V was cut back by 0 bases and J by 2 bases. The CDR3 contains 19 residues. The germline V gene encodes CDR1 SGHAT and CDR2 FQNNGV. The CDR3: CASSLEYLASGLITYEQYF. In DNA form, the CDR3 reads TGTGCCAGCAGCTTAGAGTATCTGGCTAGCGGATTAATAACCTACGAGCAGTACTTC. Filled out from reference TRBV11-2 and TRBJ2-7, the complete variable domain reads EAGVAQSPRYKIIEKRQSVAFWCNPISGHATLYWYQQILGQGPKLLIQFQNNGVVDDSQLPKDRFSAERLKGVDSTLKIQPAKLEDSAVYLCASSLEYLASGLITYEQYFGPGTRLTVT.

The chain links TRBV5-6 to TRBJ1-6; 10 bases agree with TRBD1. V shed 4 bases and J 3 bases; nucleotides not matched to a gene: 4. The CDR3 has 16 residues. Per the germline V gene, CDR1 is SGHDT and CDR2 is YYEEEE. The CDR3 sequence is CASSTGQGSYNSPLHF. The CDR3 DNA follows: TGTGCCAGCAGCACGGGACAGGGGAGCTATAATTCACCCCTCCACTTT.

The rearrangement joins TRBV4-1 to TRBJ1-5; 7 positions match TRBD1. From germline, CDR1 is MGHRA and CDR2 YSYEKL. The CDR3 has 14 residues. J lost 7 bases, V lost 4 bases, and 7 bases had no gene match. The CDR3 DNA reads as TGCGCCAGCAGCCCGATGACAGGGCGACAGCCCCAGCATTTT. Protein: CASSPMTGRQPQHF.

On this clone itself: The sample carries other DNA sequences with the same CDR3. This chain connects TRBV6-6 to TRBJ1-4; a possible D gene is TRBD1 (6 bases). The germline V gene has CDR1 MNHNY and CDR2 SVGAGI (reference sequence). The CDR3 covers 15 residues. V was cut by 2 bases and J by 10 bases, with 17 bases left in between. The DNA of the CDR3 is TGTGCCAGCAGTTACCTGGGACAAGGAAGCGGAAAACTGTTTTTT. Translation: CASSYLGQGSGKLFF.

Comments on this clone: At one end the junction does not follow the germline gene, possibly because of a read error. The same CDR3 arises from other DNA sequences in this sample as well. The chain recombines TRBV5-1 with TRBJ1-2, with 11 bases identical to TRBD1. Germline CDR1 SGHRS, CDR2 YFSETQ. The CDR3 is 14 residues long. The CDR3 loop reads CASSLGTGGYGYTF. In DNA form, the CDR3 reads TGTGCCAGCAGCTTGGGGACAGGGGGCTATGGCTACACCTTC.

This chain uses TRBV5-1 with TRBJ2-7, with a tentative D call TRBD2 (6 bases). Trimming pared 5 bases from V and 1 base from J, leaving 13 bases between. Germline CDR1 SGHRS, CDR2 YFSETQ. The CDR3 extends over 14 amino acids. The CDR3 here is CASSREAVSYEQYF. The CDR3 coding sequence is TGCGCCAGCAGTAGGGAGGCGGTTTCCTACGAGCAGTACTTC.

The chain carries TRBV9 and TRBJ1-5, with D unresolved. CDR3 length equals 15 residues. The germline V gene encodes CDR1 SGDLS and CDR2 YYNGEE. V was trimmed by 5 bases and J by 1 base, leaving 13 bases between them. The CDR3 DNA is TGTGCCAGCAGTTCCACCGGTCTGAGCAATCAGCCCCAGCATTTT. Amino acids: CASSSTGLSNQPQHF.

This chain links TRBV5-5 with TRBJ1-5; D remains ambiguous. The germline V gene has CDR1 SGHKS and CDR2 YYEKEE (reference sequence). Deletions cut 1 base from V and 5 bases from J, with 7 bases between. CDR3 size: 13 residues. The CDR3: CASSLRAHQPQHF. The CDR3 coding sequence is TGTGCCAGCAGCTTGCGCGCTCATCAGCCCCAGCATTTT.

The chain carries TRBV6-6 and TRBJ2-7, with D unclear. Germline V CDR1 and CDR2: MNHNY, SVGAGI (reference sequence). V was clipped by 2 bases and J by 3 bases, with 11 bases between them. The CDR3 contains 14 residues. CDR3 nucleotide sequence: TGTGCCAGCAGTTACGATCCGGAGTTCTACGAGCAGTACTTC. It specifies CASSYDPEFYEQYF.